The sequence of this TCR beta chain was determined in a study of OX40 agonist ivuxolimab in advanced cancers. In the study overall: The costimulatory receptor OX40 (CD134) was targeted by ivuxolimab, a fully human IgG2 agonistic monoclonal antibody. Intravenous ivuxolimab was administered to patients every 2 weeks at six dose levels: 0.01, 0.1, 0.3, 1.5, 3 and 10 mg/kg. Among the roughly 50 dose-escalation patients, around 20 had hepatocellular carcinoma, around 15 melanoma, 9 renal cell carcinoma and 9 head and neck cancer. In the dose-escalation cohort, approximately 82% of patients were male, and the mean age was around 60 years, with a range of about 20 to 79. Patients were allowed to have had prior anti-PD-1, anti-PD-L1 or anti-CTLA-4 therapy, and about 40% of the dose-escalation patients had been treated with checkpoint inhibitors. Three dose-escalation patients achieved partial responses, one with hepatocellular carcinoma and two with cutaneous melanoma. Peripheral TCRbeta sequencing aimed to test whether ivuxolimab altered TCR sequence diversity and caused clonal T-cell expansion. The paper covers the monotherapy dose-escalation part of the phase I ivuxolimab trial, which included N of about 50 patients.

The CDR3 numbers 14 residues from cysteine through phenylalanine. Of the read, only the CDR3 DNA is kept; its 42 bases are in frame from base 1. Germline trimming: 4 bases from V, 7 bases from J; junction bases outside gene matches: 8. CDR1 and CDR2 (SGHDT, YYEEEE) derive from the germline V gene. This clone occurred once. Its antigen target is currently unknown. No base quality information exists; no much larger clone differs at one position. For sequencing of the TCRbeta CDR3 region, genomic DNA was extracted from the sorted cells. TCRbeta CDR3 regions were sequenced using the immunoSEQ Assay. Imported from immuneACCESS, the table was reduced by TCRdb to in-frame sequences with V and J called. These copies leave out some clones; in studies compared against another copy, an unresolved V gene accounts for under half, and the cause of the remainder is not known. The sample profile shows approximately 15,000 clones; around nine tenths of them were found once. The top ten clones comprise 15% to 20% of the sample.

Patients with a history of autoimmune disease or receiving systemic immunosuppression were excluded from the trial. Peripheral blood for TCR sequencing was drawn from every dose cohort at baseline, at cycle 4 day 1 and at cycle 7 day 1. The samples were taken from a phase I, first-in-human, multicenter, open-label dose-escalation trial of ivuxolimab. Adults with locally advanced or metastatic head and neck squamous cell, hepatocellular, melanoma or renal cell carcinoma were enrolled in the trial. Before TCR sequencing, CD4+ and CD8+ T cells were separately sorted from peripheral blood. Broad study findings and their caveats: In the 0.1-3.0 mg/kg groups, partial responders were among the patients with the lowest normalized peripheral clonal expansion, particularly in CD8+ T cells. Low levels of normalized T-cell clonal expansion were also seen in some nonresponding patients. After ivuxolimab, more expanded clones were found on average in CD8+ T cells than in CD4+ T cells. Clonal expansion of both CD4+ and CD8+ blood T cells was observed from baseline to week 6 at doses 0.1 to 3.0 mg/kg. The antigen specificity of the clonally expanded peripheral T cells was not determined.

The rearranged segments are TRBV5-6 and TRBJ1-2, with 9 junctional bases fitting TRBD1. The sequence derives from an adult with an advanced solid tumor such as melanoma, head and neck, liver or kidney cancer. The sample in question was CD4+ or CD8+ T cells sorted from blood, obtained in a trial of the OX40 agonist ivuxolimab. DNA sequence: TGTGCCAGCAGCGGTCGGACAGGGGTCTTTGGCTACACCTTC. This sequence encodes CASSGRTGVFGYTF.